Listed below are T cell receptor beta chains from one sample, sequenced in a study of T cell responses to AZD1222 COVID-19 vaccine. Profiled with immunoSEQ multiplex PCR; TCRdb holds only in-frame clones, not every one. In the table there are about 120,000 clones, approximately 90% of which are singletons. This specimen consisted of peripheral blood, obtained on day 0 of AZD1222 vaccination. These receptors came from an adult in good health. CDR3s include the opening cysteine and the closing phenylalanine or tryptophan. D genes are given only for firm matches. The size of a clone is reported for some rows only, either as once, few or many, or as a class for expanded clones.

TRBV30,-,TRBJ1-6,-,CAWTRVEGSPLHF,TGTGCCTGGACTAGGGTAGAAGGTTCACCCCTCCACTTT
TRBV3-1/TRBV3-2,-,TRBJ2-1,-,CASSLRTTNEQFF,TGTGCCAGCAGCCTAAGGACTACTAATGAGCAGTTCTTC
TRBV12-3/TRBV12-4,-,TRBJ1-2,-,CAIPDRFPYGYTF,TGTGCCATCCCGGACCGCTTCCCCTATGGCTACACCTTC
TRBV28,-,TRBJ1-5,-,CASSLTGKPNQPQHF,TGTGCCAGCAGTTTAACAGGGAAACCCAATCAGCCCCAGCATTTT
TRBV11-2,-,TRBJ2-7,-,CASSSPGRGAEQYF,TGTGCCAGCAGCTCTCCAGGGAGGGGGGCCGAGCAGTACTTC
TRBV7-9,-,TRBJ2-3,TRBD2,CASRSGSSADTQYF,TGTGCCAGCAGGAGCGGGAGTTCTGCAGATACGCAGTATTTT
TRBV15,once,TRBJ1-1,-,CATSPGHRNTEAFF,TGTGCCACCAGCCCAGGACACAGGAACACTGAAGCTTTCTTT
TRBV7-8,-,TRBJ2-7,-,CASSLGGGTSRQEYF,TGTGCCAGCAGCTTAGGCGGCGGGACCTCCAGGCAGGAGTACTTC
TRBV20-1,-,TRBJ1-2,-,CSGANYGYTF,TGCTCCGGGGCTAACTATGGCTACACCTTC
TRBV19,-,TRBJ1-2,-,CASSMTENYGYTF,TGTGCCAGTAGTATGACAGAAAACTATGGCTACACCTTC
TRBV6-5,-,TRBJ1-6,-,CASRWPGDSPLHF,TGTGCCAGCAGGTGGCCTGGGGATTCACCCCTCCACTTT
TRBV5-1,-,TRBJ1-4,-,CASSLGGAGNEKLFF,TGCGCCAGCAGCTTGGGTGGGGCTGGTAATGAAAAACTGTTTTTT
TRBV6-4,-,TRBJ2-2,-,CASSSVDTGELFF,TGTGCCAGCAGTAGCGTAGACACCGGGGAGCTGTTTTTT
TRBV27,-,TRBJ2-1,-,CASRGGESSYNEQFF,TGTGCCAGCAGGGGTGGGGAGAGCTCCTACAATGAGCAGTTCTTC
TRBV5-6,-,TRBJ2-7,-,CASSRDGNYEQYF,TGTGCCAGCAGTCGAGACGGAAACTACGAGCAGTACTTC
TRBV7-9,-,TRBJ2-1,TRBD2,CASSLVASGLPNNEQFF,TGTGCCAGCAGCTTAGTGGCTAGCGGCCTTCCTAACAATGAGCAGTTCTTC
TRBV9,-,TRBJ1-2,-,CASSAGPNYGYTF,TGTGCCAGCAGCGCAGGACCAAACTATGGCTACACCTTC
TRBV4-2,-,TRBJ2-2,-,CASSQGVPSENGELFF,TGTGCCAGCAGCCAAGGGGTACCTAGCGAAAACGGGGAGCTGTTTTTT
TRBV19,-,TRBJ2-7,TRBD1,CASRPTGAYEQYF,TGTGCCAGTAGGCCGACAGGGGCCTACGAGCAGTACTTC
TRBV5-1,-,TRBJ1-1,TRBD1,CASSLATGGTTEAFF,TGCGCCAGCAGCTTGGCGACAGGGGGCACGACTGAAGCTTTCTTT
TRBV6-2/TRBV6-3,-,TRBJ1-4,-,CASSGDSGGEKLFF,TGTGCCAGCAGTGGGGACTCTGGAGGAGAAAAACTGTTTTTT
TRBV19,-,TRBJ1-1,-,CASYSWGTEAFF,TGTGCCAGTTATAGTTGGGGCACTGAAGCTTTCTTT
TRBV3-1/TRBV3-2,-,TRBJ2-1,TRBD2,CASSQEPLAGGQDEQFF,TGTGCCAGCAGCCAAGAGCCACTAGCGGGGGGGCAGGATGAGCAGTTCTTC
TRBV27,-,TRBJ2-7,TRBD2,CASSPRVAGAYEQYF,TGTGCCAGCAGTCCCCGAGTAGCGGGAGCCTACGAGCAGTACTTC
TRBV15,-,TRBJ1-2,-,CATSRDRIGRGYTF,TGTGCCACCAGCAGAGATCGGATAGGGCGAGGCTACACCTTC
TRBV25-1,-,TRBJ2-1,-,CASSLNGDEQFF,TGTGCCAGCAGTCTTAATGGGGATGAGCAGTTCTTC
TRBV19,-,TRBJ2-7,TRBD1,CASSNRDRDYEQYF,TGTGCCAGTAGTAACCGGGACAGGGATTACGAGCAGTACTTC
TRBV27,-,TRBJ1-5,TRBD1,CASSGGRGPGQPQHF,TGTGCCAGCAGTGGAGGGAGGGGGCCAGGTCAGCCCCAGCATTTT
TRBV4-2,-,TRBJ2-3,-,CASSPQVHGDLDTQYF,TGTGCCAGCAGCCCCCAGGTCCACGGGGACCTGGATACGCAGTATTTT
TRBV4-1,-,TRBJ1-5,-,CASSQASGQTNQPQHF,TGCGCCAGCAGCCAAGCGAGTGGGCAGACCAATCAGCCCCAGCATTTT
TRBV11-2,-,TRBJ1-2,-,CASSPPGKDPIYGYTF,TGTGCCAGCAGCCCTCCGGGGAAAGACCCCATCTATGGCTACACCTTC
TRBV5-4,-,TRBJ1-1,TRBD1,CASSRTGNTEAFF,TGTGCCAGCAGCCGGACAGGGAACACTGAAGCTTTCTTT